This record covers a single TCR beta chain. The data were taken from a study of glioma-infiltrating T cells after dendritic cell vaccination. Germline V lookup: CDR1 SGHRS, CDR2 YFSETQ. The CDR3 consists of 15 residues. The ends were cut back, 5 bases at V and 1 base at J, with 14 bases in the middle. The protocol was immunoSEQ multiplex PCR, while the TCRdb copy is restricted to in-frame clones and leaves out a portion. The sample records 85,000 to 110,000 clones, approximately 80% being singletons. The V call is TRBV5-1, the J call TRBJ2-3, with D perhaps matching TRBD2 (5 bases). This specimen consisted of blood, obtained before dendritic cell vaccination. This sequence originates from a human donor with glioblastoma. The CDR3 bases are TGCGCCAGCAGTGAGGGCACGCTCCGCACAGATACGCAGTATTTT. This codes for CASSEGTLRTDTQYF.